This T cell receptor (beta chain) is from a study of cytomegalovirus exposure and HLA in healthy donors (dated by TCRdb to the late 2010s). Regarding the complete study: An earlier analysis of approximately 550 of the donors reported roughly 300 Gb of sequence data and approximately 110 million unique TCR beta sequences from around 200 million T cells. To study patterns of TCR occurrence, a later analysis re-analyzed previously published TCR beta repertoires from more than 550 donors and added high-resolution HLA genotyping. Because of strong linkage in the cohort, four to six DR-DQ haplotypes were treated as single units for association and clustering. Using immunosequencing, the study profiled T cell repertoires from fewer than 700 subjects and related those repertoires to cytomegalovirus serostatus. The number of typed donors differed by locus: roughly 620-640 for A, B, C, DRB1 and DQB1; 500 to 550 for DQA1; around 610 for DPA1; and about 450 for DPB1. Every discovery cohort repertoire had been produced on one sequencing platform. Of the approximately 400 genotyped donors, over 65% fell in the genetic ancestry cluster associated with self-reported Caucasian donors. Approximately 330 gigabases of sequencing data and roughly 81 million unique TCR sequences made up an early release that covered approximately 620 HLA-typed donors. Among around 400 genotyped donors of the cohort, an average of about 240,000 unique TCR beta nucleotide sequences were sequenced per donor, around 20% of them non-productive. The later analysis used no new phenotypic data to find candidate immune exposures, relying instead on TCR beta sequences and their occurrence across donors. High-throughput TCR immunosequencing, statistical association of individual TCRs with disease status, and machine learning were combined to predict cytomegalovirus infection status. The study aimed to test whether signatures of past pathogen exposure could be identified by cataloging public T cell receptors. Class I and class II HLA loci were covered by the typing at four-digit resolution. Alongside the repertoire data, information on donor age, sex, ethnicity and CMV serostatus was compiled. To decide whether each TCR beta V gene segment behaved as functional or pseudogenic, an earlier analysis of some 580 of the donors relied on high-throughput TCR beta sequencing. Besides the first cohort of around 700 subjects, a separate validation cohort made up of over a hundred different subjects was used. In a later genetic analysis, genome-wide SNP genotypes for about 55% of the 666 donors were used, and that subset was treated as a discovery cohort.

The cohort comprised 666 healthy bone marrow donors. At the time of sampling, every cohort member was nominally healthy, though immune exposures that went unrecorded were likely present. The donor was CMV seropositive and belonged to the group of 250 to 300 seropositive cohort members. A peripheral blood sample was provided by each donor, and peripheral blood mononuclear cells were used for TCR beta sequencing. Genomic DNA extraction from the blood cell samples was performed with the Qiagen DNeasy Blood Extraction Kit. Study-level results and caveats: According to a later analysis, most CMV-associated TCR beta chains appeared to be HLA-restricted, and the HLA associations seemed to be driven largely by CMV exposure. In vitro tests confirmed that a few of the cytomegalovirus-associated TCR beta chains recognize cytomegalovirus antigens. At a false discovery rate of 0.05, a later analysis linked some 17,000 TCR beta sequences to specific HLA alleles. A further reported finding was that TCR beta sequences accurately predicted the HLA-A and HLA-B alleles for most subjects in the first cohort. A cluster of highly shared sequence variants was judged likely to be a technical artifact of the sequencing pipeline. In a later analysis, HLA-associated TCR beta chains were found to be more clonally expanded and to have lower generation probabilities than equally common non-associated chains. In a later genetic analysis, a missense DCLRE1C variant was associated with V-gene and J-gene trimming of TCR beta chains, and the association was replicated in an independent cohort. In the study, around 160 TCR beta chains were listed as associated with cytomegalovirus. An earlier analysis of around 500 of the donors showed that most TCR beta V segments appeared in productive rearrangements either about 87% or about 30% of the time, which broadly matched IMGT annotations. It was suggested by the authors that the approach could potentially be generalized to other disease states and immunological phenotypes. In this cohort, only TCR beta chains were sequenced, and detectable features were limited by the absence of alpha or paired-chain data. Most TCR sequences were seen in very few donors, while some public TCRs were found in many individuals. Because counts were too low, seventeen rarely observed V segments, including chromosome 9 orphons, were left out of the earlier analysis of about 500 of the donors. Assigning TCR associations to individual alleles was difficult when HLA alleles, especially DR and DQ, strongly co-occurred. Several of the top co-occurrence clusters appeared to be linked to parvovirus B19, influenza, CMV and Epstein-Barr virus, according to a later analysis. For the cohort, immune exposure information was limited to CMV serostatus. Sequencing depth was assumed to be roughly uniform across donors in the presence/absence analyses, though that assumption may not hold. Because HLA typing was unavailable for some donors at each locus, only the typed subset was used in association tests. Compared with the approximately 710-donor mean, donors in an Asian-associated ancestry cluster had fewer N-insertions in productive TCRs, according to a later genetic analysis. In both the original and validation cohorts, the classifier was reported to diagnose cytomegalovirus status with high specificity and sensitivity. Some IMGT-functional V segments, including TRBV6-2 and TRBV6-3, could not be distinguished by the 87-base-pair reads and were therefore excluded. According to a later analysis, TCR association rates differed among HLA loci, with DRB1 alleles showing the most associated TCRs and HLA-C alleles showing the fewest. Linkage disequilibrium might explain the correlated functional status among segregating V segments, but an unknown experimental factor could not be ruled out.

To prepare the library, the immunoSEQ multiplex PCR assay was applied. The multiplex PCR relied on a mix of 60 forward primers for TCR Vbeta segments and 13 reverse primers for TCR Jbeta segments. The CDR3 region of rearranged TCR beta genes was amplified from genomic DNA with a multiplex PCR assay. The Illumina HiSeq System was used to sequence the amplified TCR beta libraries as 87-base-pair reads. The authors processed their data as follows. Across the 670 or so repertoires, a later analysis counted approximately 75 million unique TCR beta chains, roughly 11 million of which were shared by at least two donors. Raw reads were error-corrected and collapsed into unique sequences by a nearest-neighbor algorithm in which closely related sequences were merged to remove PCR and sequencing errors. To assign V, D and J gene segments, CDR3 sequences were aligned to IMGT reference sequences. For a sequence to be retained, a match of at least six nucleotides to both a V gene segment and a J gene segment was required. Rearrangements were classified as productive when the CDR3 lacked stop codons and remained in frame with V and J, and all other rearrangements were classified as non-productive. Following IMGT convention, CDR3 was defined as the stretch from the second conserved V-encoded cysteine to the conserved J-encoded phenylalanine. In an earlier analysis of more than 550 of the donors, sequences lacking an unambiguous match to a single V gene segment were excluded. In an earlier analysis of approximately 560 of the donors, a V segment was called functional when productive rearrangements were above 56.7%, and segregating when the standard deviation between donors exceeded 5%. A statistical classification framework was built to diagnose cytomegalovirus status from the catalog of TCR beta chain sequences. A later analysis assigned V and J genes by comparing TCR nucleotide sequences with IMGT/GENE-DB human TR gene sequences. A later analysis assigned CDR3 sequences and most-parsimonious VDJ recombination scenarios with the TCRdist pipeline. In a later analysis, every TCR beta chain was defined by the combination of its CDR3 amino acid sequence and its V-gene family, and reads without a unique V-gene family were dropped. A later analysis removed nearly 600 highly shared, low-generation-probability nucleotide sequences to deal with suspected cross-contamination and a sequencing artifact. In a later analysis, a clonal expansion index for each public chain was calculated from normalized within-repertoire ranks of inferred template counts. A later analysis computed generation probabilities with a VDJ recombination model fitted to out-of-frame rearrangements, and checked the results against IGoR. A later analysis scored TCR-TCR, TCR-HLA and TCR-CMV co-occurrence with hypergeometric tests, applying a repertoire-size bias correction to TCR pairs. A later analysis estimated false discovery rates by permuting HLA or CMV assignments 20 times. In a later analysis, co-occurring TCRs were grouped with DBSCAN, and TCRdist sequence similarity was added when clustering was performed within HLA-allele-positive subsets. Co-occurrence clustering excluded repertoires with fewer than 30,000 or more than 120,000 public chains, plus five with anomalous nucleotide sharing. Sourced from immuneACCESS, this table was stored by TCRdb with only in-frame sequences that have V and J called. A share of the clones is absent; for the studies checked, an unresolved V gene accounts for under half, and the remainder has no known explanation. That table is the source of V, J and clone size, and D and trimming were worked out from the DNA. This sample lists some 150,000 clones; about three fifths were detected once. Approximately 7% of the sample belongs to the ten largest clones.

From V the trimming removes 5 bases and from J it removes 7 bases, while the gene matches leave 10 bases of the junction unaccounted for. As encoded in the germline V gene, CDR1 is SGHTA while CDR2 is FQGTGA. Its CDR3 holds 16 amino acids, cysteine through phenylalanine. Of all the DNA, just the CDR3 is kept, 48 bases in frame from base 1. Notes on this clone: It lacks a known antigen. Base qualities are not at hand, and no much larger clone is one base apart.

Material: PBMCs. The receptor was derived from a woman in her sixties or seventies in good health and CMV-seropositive. The chain was built from TRBV7-3 and TRBJ2-1; 11 junctional bases match TRBD2. The bases are TGTGCCAGCAGCCTCCGCCCGGGACTAGCGGCTAATGAGCAGTTCTTC. Its translation reads: CASSLRPGLAANEQFF.